Listed here are 5 T cell receptor beta chains from one sample, sequenced in a study of radiotherapy plus CTLA-4 blockade in lung cancer. Sequencing used immunoSEQ multiplex PCR; TCRdb keeps in-frame clones, though not all of them. The sample carries 40,000 to 55,000 clones, approximately 80% recorded once. The material sequenced was peripheral blood, taken from a patient treated with radiotherapy plus ipilimumab. The origin of the receptors is a human donor with non-small cell lung cancer whose response to radiotherapy plus ipilimumab could not be evaluated.

J is TRBJ1-1 and V is TRBV29-1; TRBD1 might be the D (6 bases). V was pared by 4 bases and J by 5 bases, with 17 bases between. The germline gives CDR1 SQVTM, CDR2 ANQGSEA. This CDR3 is 14 amino acids long. In nucleotides, the CDR3 is TGCAGCGTTGTAAGGGGGGGGGTGAGAACTGAAGCTTTCTTT. Protein sequence: CSVVRGGVRTEAFF.

The CDR3 nucleotides are TGTGCCAGCAGGCAGATGCTGCAGACCGGGGAGCTGTTTTTT. It translates to CASRQMLQTGELFF. V gene TRBV6-1 combines with J gene TRBJ2-2, with D unclear. The CDR3 is 14 residues long. V lost 6 bases and J 5 bases, leaving 13 bases between the germline ends. The germline V gene has CDR1 MNHNS and CDR2 SASEGT.

The chain joins TRBV5-1 to TRBJ1-5; D gene unclear. There are 14 residues in the CDR3. Trimming cost V 4 bases and J 5 bases, with 13 bases left between them. The V gene's germline CDR1 is SGHRS and CDR2 YFSETQ. The CDR3 sequence is CASSLDSAYQPQHF. CDR3 nucleotide sequence: TGCGCCAGCAGCCTAGACTCTGCCTATCAGCCCCAGCATTTT.

The rearrangement links TRBV5-4 to TRBJ2-5; TRBD2 might be the D (6 bases). With the DNA end fitting TRBJ2-7 better, the J assignment may be wrong. The CDR3 runs 15 residues. The germline V gene has CDR1 SGHNT and CDR2 YYREEE (reference sequence). The CDR3 region has the DNA TGTGCCAGCAGCTTGGTTGCGGGGTTCTCCTACGAGCAGTACTTC. Translated: CASSLVAGFSYEQYF.

The chain recombines TRBV28 with TRBJ2-1; no firm D call. Germline V gene data show CDR1 as MDHEN and CDR2 as SYDVKM. V lost 4 bases and J lost 10, with 20 bases in between. This CDR3 spans 15 amino acids. The CDR3 DNA sequence: TGTGCCAGCAGTTCATCAGACACTTTGTGGTCCGAGCAGTTCTTC. Residues: CASSSSDTLWSEQFF.